Each of the 21 T cell receptor beta chains below was sequenced from the same sample in a study of cytotoxic CD8 clonotypes in ibrutinib-treated CLL. The repertoire was sequenced with immunoSEQ multiplex PCR; TCRdb's copy has only in-frame clones and lacks some. The sample includes 100,000 to 150,000 clones, roughly 85% of them seen just once. Sequences were derived from PBMCs, sampled after 24 months of ibrutinib treatment. Every receptor here comes from a human donor with chronic lymphocytic leukemia.

This clone was found a few times. V is TRBV2 and J is TRBJ2-7, with D uncertain. V was trimmed by 6 bases and J by 2 bases, leaving 2 bases between them. CDR3 size: 10 residues. Germline V gene sequence: CDR1 SNHLY, CDR2 FYNNEI. The CDR3 DNA sequence: TGTGCCAGCAGGGCCTACGAGCAGTACTTC. Encoded protein: CASRAYEQYF.

The J gene is TRBJ1-4, the V gene TRBV7-9; no firm D call. Germline loops: CDR1 SEHNR, CDR2 FQNEAQ (reference sequence). Between the trimmed V and J ends, which lost 5 bases and 2 bases, there was a span of 9 bases. CDR3 length equals 14 residues. The CDR3 loop reads CASSTDGTNEKLFF. CDR3 DNA: TGTGCCAGCAGCACGGACGGTACTAATGAAAAACTGTTTTTT.

This rearrangement joins TRBV14 to TRBJ2-2; D unresolved. Looked up from germline, CDR1 is SGHDN and CDR2 is FVKESK. The CDR3 spans 15 residues. The germline V and J ends were trimmed by 2 bases and 8 bases, with 15 bases remaining between them. CDR3 sequence: CASSQQGLGSGELFF. The CDR3 region has the DNA TGTGCCAGCAGCCAACAAGGGCTTGGTAGTGGGGAGCTGTTTTTT.

The genes are TRBV6-6 and TRBJ2-2, with D possibly TRBD1 on 6 matching bases. Germline V gives CDR1 MNHNY, CDR2 SVGAGI (reference sequence). The CDR3 is 14 amino acids. The V end was cut by 6 bases, the J end by 2 bases, with 10 bases between. The DNA for the CDR3 is TGTGCCAGCAGCCGGGACATCAACACCGGGGAGCTGTTTTTT. Protein: CASSRDINTGELFF.

The V call is TRBV28, the J call TRBJ2-2, with D possibly matching TRBD1 (6 bases). The CDR3 extends over 15 amino acids. Deletions cut 2 bases from V and 3 bases from J, with 10 bases between. Germline-derived CDR1 and CDR2 are MDHEN and SYDVKM. CDR3 region: CASSLRDIYTGELFF. The DNA for the CDR3 is TGTGCCAGCAGTTTAAGGGACATCTACACCGGGGAGCTGTTTTTT.

The V call is TRBV6-4, the J call TRBJ2-1; TRBD2 might be the D (6 bases). This CDR3 has 14 residues. V lost 0 bases to trimming and J lost 15 bases, with 18 bases between them. The V gene's germline CDR1 is MRHNA and CDR2 SNTAGT. The CDR3 region has the DNA TGTGCCAGCAGTGACTCGAGTCAGGGACTCCAGCGGTTCTTC. It encodes CASSDSSQGLQRFF.

This clone was seen only once. The V and J genes are TRBV18 and TRBJ1-3; D is unclear. This CDR3 has 13 residues. The germline gives CDR1 KGHSH, CDR2 LQKENI. V was clipped by 2 bases and J by 2 bases, with 4 bases between them. The CDR3 here is CASSPGTGNTIYF. CDR3 coding DNA: TGTGCCAGCTCACCAGGAACTGGAAACACCATATATTTT. The variable domain in full, with the rest retrieved from reference TRBV18 and TRBJ1-3, is NAGVMQNPRHLVRRRGQEARLRCSPMKGHSHVYWYRQLPEEGLKFMVYLQKENIIDESGMPKERFSAEFPKEGPSILRIQQVVRGDSAAYFCASSPGTGNTIYFGEGSWLTVV.

The chain joins TRBV21-1 to TRBJ2-7; TRBD1, the D gene given by the table, was not confirmed from the DNA. TRBV21-1 is marked as a pseudogene. The CDR3 has 19 amino acids. This chain's CDR3 is CATFSFGDRRGQSSYEQYF. In DNA form, the CDR3 reads TGTGCCACCTTTAGTTTTGGGGACAGGCGAGGGCAGAGCTCCTACGAGCAGTACTTC.

The chain joins TRBV6-5 to TRBJ1-2; D perhaps matches TRBD1 (5 bases). V shed 4 bases and J shed 6 bases, with 18 bases lying between them. Germline loops: CDR1 MNHEY, CDR2 SVGAGI. CDR3 length equals 15 residues. The CDR3 loop is CASSSLTLSGHGYTF. The CDR3 DNA follows: TGTGCCAGCAGTTCCCTCACCCTCTCAGGGCATGGCTACACCTTC.

J is TRBJ2-6 and V is TRBV4-2; maybe TRBD2 (5 bases). V lost 2 bases, J lost 0 bases, and 11 bases lay in between. This CDR3 is built from 17 residues. Per germline, CDR1 LGHNA and CDR2 YNFKEQ. The CDR3 loop is CASSQYTGSSGANVLTF. CDR3 DNA sequence: TGTGCCAGCAGCCAATACACGGGGTCCTCTGGGGCCAACGTCCTGACTTTC.

This chain links TRBV14 with TRBJ2-5; TRBD1 or TRBD2 may be the D gene (5 bases each). The CDR3 is 15 amino acids. CDR1 and CDR2 from the germline V gene are SGHDN and FVKESK. V lost 4 bases and J 5 bases, leaving 17 bases between the germline ends. The chain's CDR3 is CASSPLGRHIETQYF. In nucleotides, the CDR3 is TGTGCCAGCAGCCCGTTGGGACGGCATATTGAGACCCAGTACTTC.

V gene TRBV7-6 combines with J gene TRBJ2-7, with a possible D match to TRBD1 (5 bases). Germline CDR1 reads SGHVS; CDR2 reads FNYEAQ. Trimming removed 1 base at V and 1 base at J, with 8 bases between. This CDR3 contains 14 residues. CDR3 coding DNA: TGTGCCAGCAGCTTAGGGGGCGGTTCCTACGAGCAGTACTTC. This encodes CASSLGGGSYEQYF.

The chain uses TRBV4-2 and TRBJ1-3; no clear D. This CDR3 has 15 amino acids. Looked up from germline, CDR1 is LGHNA and CDR2 is YNFKEQ. The V and J ends lost 1 base and 0 bases respectively, with 7 bases between them. This CDR3 is CASSQVGVSGNTIYF. CDR3 coding DNA: TGTGCCAGCAGCCAAGTCGGGGTCTCTGGAAACACCATATATTTT.

The genes are TRBV27 and TRBJ2-3; 15 nucleotides align to TRBD2. The CDR3 length is 18 residues. V trimming: 2 bases; J trimming: 2 bases; junction bases outside the gene matches: 5. CDR1 is MNHEY and CDR2 is SMNVEV in the germline V gene (reference sequence). In nucleotides, the CDR3 is TGTGCCAGCAGTTTAGCACGGACTAGCGGGGGGGCCACAGATACGCAGTATTTT. This encodes CASSLARTSGGATDTQYF.

The chain links TRBV28 to TRBJ1-3; TRBD1 might be the D (6 bases). CDR3 size: 16 residues. V dropped 6 bases and J dropped 0 bases, with 15 bases sitting between them. Looked up from germline, CDR1 is MDHEN and CDR2 is SYDVKM. In DNA form, the CDR3 reads TGTGCCAGCAGACACCCTACAGGGAGCTCTGGAAACACCATATATTTT. This gives the protein CASRHPTGSSGNTIYF.

The chain is built from TRBV11-2 and TRBJ2-3; TRBD1 matches 8 bases. Germline loops: CDR1 SGHAT, CDR2 FQNNGV. This CDR3 spans 16 amino acids. The V gene end was trimmed by 1 base and the J gene end by 1 base; junction bases not matched to a gene: 4. The CDR3 DNA reads TGTGCCAGCAGCTTAGGGACAGGGATAGGCACAGATACGCAGTATTTT. It translates to CASSLGTGIGTDTQYF.

V and J are TRBV15 and TRBJ1-5, with TRBD1 as a possible D gene (5 bases). Germline V lookup: CDR1 LNHNV, CDR2 YYDKDF (reference sequence). This CDR3 comprises 18 residues. Trimming removed 5 bases at V and 2 bases at J, with 22 bases between. CDR3 DNA sequence: TGTGCCACCAGCCGGTGGACTGGGGGGTTTCGCGGCAATCAGCCCCAGCATTTT. Its protein product is CATSRWTGGFRGNQPQHF.

This chain uses TRBV18 with TRBJ2-5; possible D gene TRBD2, 7 bases. Trimming took 3 bases from V and 2 from J, leaving 16 bases between them. Germline assignment: CDR1 KGHSH and CDR2 LQKENI. The CDR3 runs 16 residues. Written as DNA, the CDR3 is TGTGCCAGCTCACCCATGAACCGGGGGGCGCAAGAGACCCAGTACTTC. Protein sequence: CASSPMNRGAQETQYF.

This clone showed up just a few times. The chain links TRBV4-1 to TRBJ1-6, with D uncertain. CDR3 length: 12 amino acids. V lost 1 base and J 11 bases, leaving 6 bases between the germline ends. CDR1 and CDR2 (germline): MGHRA, YSYEKL. CDR3 sequence reads: CASSQVDPPLHF. The CDR3 region has the DNA TGCGCCAGCAGCCAAGTAGATCCACCCCTCCACTTT.

The chain couples TRBV2 to TRBJ1-2; tentative D call: TRBD1 (5 bases). Germline CDR1 is SNHLY and CDR2 is FYNNEI. The V gene lost 5 bases and the J gene lost 4 bases, with 11 bases spanning the gap. CDR3 size: 13 residues. CDR3 DNA: TGTGCCAGCAGTCTGGAAGGGGTCTATGGCTACACCTTC. Translating gives CASSLEGVYGYTF.

The CDR3 here is CASSGPTGGNEKLFF. The CDR3, as DNA: TGTGCCAGCAGTGGACCGACAGGGGGTAATGAAAAACTGTTTTTT. This chain joins TRBV6-1 and TRBJ1-4; TRBD1 matches 9 bases. The germline CDR1 and CDR2 sequences are MNHNS and SASEGT. There are 15 residues in the CDR3. With V trimmed by 4 bases and J by 4 bases, 4 bases remained unmatched.